The 6 T cell receptor beta chains reported below all come from one sample, sequenced in a study of blood T cell repertoires in COVID-19. The repertoire was sequenced with immunoSEQ multiplex PCR; TCRdb's copy has only in-frame clones and lacks some. This table holds about 370,000 clones, more than 70% found once. Material: peripheral blood. All receptors derive from a woman under 40 with COVID-19, enrolled during active disease.

The rearrangement uses TRBV20-1 and TRBJ1-3; 9 bases fit TRBD1. The V gene's germline CDR1 is DFQATT and CDR2 SNEGSKA (reference sequence). The CDR3 totals 15 residues. The J segment lost 2 bases and the V segment lost 3 bases, leaving 5 bases of the junction unmatched. The CDR3 DNA sequence: TGCAGTGCTAGTCGACAGGGGGTGACTGGAAACACCATATATTTT. Translation gives CSASRQGVTGNTIYF.

On this clone: Other DNA sequences of this sample code for an identical CDR3. The genes are TRBV6-2 or TRBV6-3 and TRBJ2-5; D unclear. Germline lookup yields CDR1 MNHEY and CDR2 SVGEGT. Trimming removed 3 bases at V and 3 bases at J, with 5 bases between. The CDR3 consists of 12 residues. The CDR3 here is CASSYREETQYF. CDR3 DNA sequence: TGTGCCAGCAGTTATCGGGAAGAGACCCAGTACTTC.

The V gene is TRBV4-3, the J gene TRBJ2-1, with 10 bases identical to TRBD2. The CDR3 sequence is 16 residues long. The trim removed 0 bases at V and 8 bases at J, leaving 7 bases unmatched. The germline V gene has CDR1 LGHNA and CDR2 YSLEER. CDR3 coding DNA: TGCGCCAGCAGCCAAGATTCAGCGGGGGGGCGCTATGAGCAGTTCTTC. Translated: CASSQDSAGGRYEQFF.

The genes are TRBV14 and TRBJ2-3; TRBD1 matches 8 bases. In germline, CDR1 is SGHDN, CDR2 FVKESK. V was clipped by 3 bases and J by 6 bases; unmatched bases: 2. The CDR3 runs 13 residues. CDR3 sequence reads: CASSQDRVDTQYF. For the CDR3, the DNA is TGTGCCAGCAGCCAGGACAGGGTGGATACGCAGTATTTT.

This chain joins TRBV7-9 and TRBJ2-1; 7 positions agree with TRBD1. Trimming cost V 5 bases and J 5 bases; bases outside gene matches: 9. Per the germline V gene, CDR1 is SEHNR and CDR2 is FQNEAQ (reference sequence). CDR3 length: 15 residues. The CDR3 sequence: CASSLDRERDNEQFF. The CDR3 coding sequence is TGTGCCAGCAGCCTAGACAGGGAGAGGGACAATGAGCAGTTCTTC.

This clone was detected only once. The gene calls are TRBV7-9 and TRBJ1-2; D is possibly TRBD1 (6 bases). The CDR3 is made up of 18 amino acids. Germline lookup yields CDR1 SEHNR and CDR2 FQNEAQ (reference sequence). V was trimmed by 1 base and J by 4 bases, leaving 22 bases between them. The CDR3 is CASSLDLQGKGASYGYTF. CDR3 DNA: TGTGCCAGCAGCTTAGATTTACAGGGTAAAGGTGCTTCCTATGGCTACACCTTC.